The rows below give T cell receptor beta chains drawn from one sample of a study of siplizumab effects on memory and regulatory T cells. The data were produced by immunoSEQ multiplex PCR, yet TCRdb's version contains in-frame clones alone and is incomplete. The sample carries some 100,000 clones, 94% recorded once. The sample consisted of Tregs sorted from blood. The receptor source for this set is a human donor in good health. The CDR3 runs from the conserved cysteine through the conserved F or W. A D gene is named only where the DNA matches it firmly. The size field is filled for only some rows; it gives once, few, many or a size class.

>.|TRBJ2-1|12|TRBV12-2|.
TGTGCAAGTCGCTTAGTACTCCGTGAGCAGTTCTTC
CASRLVLREQFF
>.|TRBJ2-7|14|TRBV5-1|.
TGCGCCAGCAGCTGGACCATTGGGCCTTACGAGCAGTACTTC
CASSWTIGPYEQYF
>once|TRBJ2-7|14|TRBV27|TRBD1
TGTGCCAGCAGAGGACAGGGGGCGAACTACGAGCAGTACTTC
CASRGQGANYEQYF
>once|TRBJ2-2|16|TRBV5-1|.
TGCGCCAGCCAGAAAGATCCAGGGAGTTATGCCGGGGAGCTGTTTTTT
CASQKDPGSYAGELFF
>.|TRBJ2-3|12|TRBV9|.
TGTGCCAGCAGCCATCCAGGGGATACGCAGTATTTT
CASSHPGDTQYF
>.|TRBJ2-3|14|TRBV6-6|.
TGTGCCAGCAAGAGGGGGAGAGAGGAAGATACGCAGTATTTT
CASKRGREEDTQYF
>.|TRBJ2-1|16|TRBV27|TRBD2
TGTGCCAGCAGGAAACTAGCGGGAGGGCTTTATAGTGAGCAGTTCTTC
CASRKLAGGLYSEQFF
>.|TRBJ2-2|17|TRBV7-9|TRBD2
TGTGCCAGCAGCCGCTGGGGGACTACCCTGAAGACCGGGGAGCTGTTTTTT
CASSRWGTTLKTGELFF
>.|TRBJ1-1|11|TRBV20-1|.
TGCAGTGCTAGAGACCCCCCGGAAGCTTTCTTT
CSARDPPEAFF
>.|TRBJ1-1|13|TRBV7-9|.
TGTGCCAGCAGTTACGTGACTTACACTGAAGCTTTCTTT
CASSYVTYTEAFF
>.|TRBJ2-1|13|TRBV7-6|.
TGTGCCAGCAGCTTAGCGCGGAGGAATGAGCAGTTCTTC
CASSLARRNEQFF